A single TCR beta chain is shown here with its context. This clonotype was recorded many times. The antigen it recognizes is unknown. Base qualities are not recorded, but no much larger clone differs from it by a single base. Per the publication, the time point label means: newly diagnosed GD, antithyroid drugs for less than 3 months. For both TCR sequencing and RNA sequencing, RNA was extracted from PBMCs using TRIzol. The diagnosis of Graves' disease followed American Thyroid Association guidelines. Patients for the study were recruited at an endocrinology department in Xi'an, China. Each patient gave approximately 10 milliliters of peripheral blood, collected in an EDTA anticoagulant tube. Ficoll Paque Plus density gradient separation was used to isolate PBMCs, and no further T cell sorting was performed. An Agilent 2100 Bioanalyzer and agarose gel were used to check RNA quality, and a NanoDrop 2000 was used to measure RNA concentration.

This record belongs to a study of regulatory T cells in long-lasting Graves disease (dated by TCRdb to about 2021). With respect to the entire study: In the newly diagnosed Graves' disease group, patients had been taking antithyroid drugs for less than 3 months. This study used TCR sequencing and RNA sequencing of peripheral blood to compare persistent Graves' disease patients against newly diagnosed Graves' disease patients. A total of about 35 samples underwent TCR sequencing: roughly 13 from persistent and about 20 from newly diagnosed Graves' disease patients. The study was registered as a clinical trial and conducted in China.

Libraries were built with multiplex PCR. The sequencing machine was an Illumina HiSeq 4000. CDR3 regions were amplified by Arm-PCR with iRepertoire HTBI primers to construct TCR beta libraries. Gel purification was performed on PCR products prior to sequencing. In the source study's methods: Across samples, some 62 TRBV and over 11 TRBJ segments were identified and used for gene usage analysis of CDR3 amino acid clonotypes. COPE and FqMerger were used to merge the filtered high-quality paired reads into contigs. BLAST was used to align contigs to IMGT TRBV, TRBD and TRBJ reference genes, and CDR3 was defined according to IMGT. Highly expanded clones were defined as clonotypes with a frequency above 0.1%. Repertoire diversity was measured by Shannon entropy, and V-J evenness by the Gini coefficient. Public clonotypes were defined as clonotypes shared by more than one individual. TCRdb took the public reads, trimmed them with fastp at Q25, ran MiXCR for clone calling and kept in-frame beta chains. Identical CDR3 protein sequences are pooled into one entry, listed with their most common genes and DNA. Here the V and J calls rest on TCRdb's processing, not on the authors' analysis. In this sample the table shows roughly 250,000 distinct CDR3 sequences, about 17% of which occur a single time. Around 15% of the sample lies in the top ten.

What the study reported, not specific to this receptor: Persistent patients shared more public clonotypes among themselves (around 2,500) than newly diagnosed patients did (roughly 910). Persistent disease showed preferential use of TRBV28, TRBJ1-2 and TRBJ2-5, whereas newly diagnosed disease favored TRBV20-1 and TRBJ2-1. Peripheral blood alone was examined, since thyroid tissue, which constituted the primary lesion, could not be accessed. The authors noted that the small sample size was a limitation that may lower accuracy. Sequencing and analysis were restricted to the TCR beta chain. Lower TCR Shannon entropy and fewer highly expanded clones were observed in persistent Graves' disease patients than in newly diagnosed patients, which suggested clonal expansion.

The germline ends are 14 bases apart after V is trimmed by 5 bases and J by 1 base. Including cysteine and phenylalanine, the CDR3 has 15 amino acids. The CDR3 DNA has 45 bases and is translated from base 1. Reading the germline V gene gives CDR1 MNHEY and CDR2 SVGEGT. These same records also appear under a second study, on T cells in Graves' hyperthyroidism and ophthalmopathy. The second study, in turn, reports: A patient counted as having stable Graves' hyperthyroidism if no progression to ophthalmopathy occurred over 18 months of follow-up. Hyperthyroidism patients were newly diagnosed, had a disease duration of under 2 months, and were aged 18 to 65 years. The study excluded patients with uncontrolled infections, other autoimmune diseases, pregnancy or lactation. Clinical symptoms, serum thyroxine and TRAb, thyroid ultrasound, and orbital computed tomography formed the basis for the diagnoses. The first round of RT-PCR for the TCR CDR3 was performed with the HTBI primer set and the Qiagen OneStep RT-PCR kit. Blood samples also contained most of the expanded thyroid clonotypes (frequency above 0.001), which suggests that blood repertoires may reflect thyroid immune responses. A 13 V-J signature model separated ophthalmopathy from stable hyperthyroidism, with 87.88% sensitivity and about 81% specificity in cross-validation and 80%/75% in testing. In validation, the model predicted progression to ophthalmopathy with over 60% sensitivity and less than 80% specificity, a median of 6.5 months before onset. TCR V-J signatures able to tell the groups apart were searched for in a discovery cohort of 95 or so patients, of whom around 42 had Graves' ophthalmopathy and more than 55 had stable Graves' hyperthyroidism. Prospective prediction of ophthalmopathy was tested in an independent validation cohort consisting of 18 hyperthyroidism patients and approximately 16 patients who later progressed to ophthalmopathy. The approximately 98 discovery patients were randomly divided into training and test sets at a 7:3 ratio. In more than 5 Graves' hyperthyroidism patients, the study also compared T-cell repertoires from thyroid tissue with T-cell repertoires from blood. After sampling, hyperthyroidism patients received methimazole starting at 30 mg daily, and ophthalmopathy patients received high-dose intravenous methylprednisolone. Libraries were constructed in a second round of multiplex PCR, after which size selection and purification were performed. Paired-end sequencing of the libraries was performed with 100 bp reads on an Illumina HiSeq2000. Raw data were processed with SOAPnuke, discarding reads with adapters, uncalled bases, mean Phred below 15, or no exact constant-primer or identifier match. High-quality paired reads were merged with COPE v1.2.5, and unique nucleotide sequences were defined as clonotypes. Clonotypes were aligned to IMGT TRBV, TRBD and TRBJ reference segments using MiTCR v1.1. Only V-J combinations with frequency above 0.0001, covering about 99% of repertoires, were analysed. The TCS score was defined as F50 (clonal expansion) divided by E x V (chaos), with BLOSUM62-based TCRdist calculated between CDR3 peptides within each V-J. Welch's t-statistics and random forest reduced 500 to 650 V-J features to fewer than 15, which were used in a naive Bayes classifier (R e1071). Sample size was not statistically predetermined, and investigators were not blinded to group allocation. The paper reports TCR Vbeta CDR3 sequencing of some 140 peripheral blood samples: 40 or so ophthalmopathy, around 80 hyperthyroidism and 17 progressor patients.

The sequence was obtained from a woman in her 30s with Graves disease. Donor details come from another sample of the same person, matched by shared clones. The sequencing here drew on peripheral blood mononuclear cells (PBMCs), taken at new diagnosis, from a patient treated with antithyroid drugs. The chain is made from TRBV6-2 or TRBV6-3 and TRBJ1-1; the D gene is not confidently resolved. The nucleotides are TGTGCCAGCAGTGAAGGGCCCCTCGGGAACACTGAAGCTTTCTTT. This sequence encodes CASSEGPLGNTEAFF.